This TCR beta chain was documented in a study of human versus mouse CDR3 diversity and MHC coevolution. Whole-study context: The immunoSEQ assay reportedly detects one in 200,000 T cells. Study results and limitations: In humans, T-cell selection involved more than 5 MHC II alleles. On average, humans showed more CDR3 deletions and insertions than mice.

This clone has just one count. Its antigen is as yet unknown. V shed 8 bases and J 6 bases; nucleotides not matched to a gene: 7. CDR3 size: 14 residues. Germline V gene lookup returns CDR1 MNHNY and CDR2 SVGAGI (reference sequence). Generated by immunoSEQ multiplex PCR, the TCRdb table keeps only in-frame clones and is missing some. The table shows about 77,000 clones, with 85% to 95% occurring only once. Sequenced material: naive CD4+ T cells from blood. Subset of the sample: CD45RO-negative CD62L-positive naive CD4 T cells. The rearrangement uses TRBV6-6 and TRBJ1-6; 7 bases are a match to TRBD1. This clonotype originated in a person aged 25 to 75 in good health. The CDR3 sequence: CASGKQGSNSPLHF. Written as DNA, the CDR3 is TGTGCCAGCGGAAAACAGGGGTCTAATTCACCCCTCCACTTT.